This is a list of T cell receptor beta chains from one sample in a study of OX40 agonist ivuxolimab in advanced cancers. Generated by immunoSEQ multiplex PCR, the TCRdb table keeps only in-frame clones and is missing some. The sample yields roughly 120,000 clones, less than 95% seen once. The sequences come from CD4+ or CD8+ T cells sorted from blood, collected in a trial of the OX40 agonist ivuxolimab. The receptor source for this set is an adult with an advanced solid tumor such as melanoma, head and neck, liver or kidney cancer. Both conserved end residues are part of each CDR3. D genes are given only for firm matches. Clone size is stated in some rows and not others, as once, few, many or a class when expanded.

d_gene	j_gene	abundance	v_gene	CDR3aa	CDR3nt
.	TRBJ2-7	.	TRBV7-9	CASSESGTLSYEQYF	TGTGCCAGCAGCGAATCCGGGACGCTCTCCTACGAGCAGTACTTC
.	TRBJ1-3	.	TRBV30	CAWSPTGNTIYF	TGTGCCTGGAGCCCTACCGGAAACACCATATATTTT
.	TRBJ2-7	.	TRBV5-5	CASSLNNDEQYF	TGTGCCAGCAGCTTAAACAACGACGAGCAGTACTTC
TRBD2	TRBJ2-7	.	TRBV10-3	CAISESSGRPSSYEQYF	TGTGCCATCAGTGAATCCAGCGGGAGGCCCAGCTCCTACGAGCAGTACTTC
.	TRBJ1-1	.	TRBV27	CASSLSTGRGMNTEAFF	TGTGCCAGCAGTTTATCAACGGGGAGGGGGATGAACACTGAAGCTTTCTTT
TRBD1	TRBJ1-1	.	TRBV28	CASSNPTGTDMNTEAFF	TGTGCCAGCAGTAATCCCACCGGGACAGACATGAACACTGAAGCTTTCTTT
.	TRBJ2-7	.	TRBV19	CASSLWPPYEQYF	TGTGCCAGTAGCCTTTGGCCCCCCTACGAGCAGTACTTC
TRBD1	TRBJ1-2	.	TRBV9	CASSVQPTGAYGYTF	TGTGCCAGCAGCGTACAGCCGACAGGGGCGTATGGCTACACCTTC
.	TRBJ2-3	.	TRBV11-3	CASSLVLSGGASTDTQYF	TGTGCCAGCAGCTTAGTTCTCAGCGGTGGGGCTAGCACAGATACGCAGTATTTT
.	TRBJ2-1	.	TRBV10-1	CASRRSRQFF	TGCGCCAGCAGACGGTCAAGGCAGTTCTTC
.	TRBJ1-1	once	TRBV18	CASSPPDGNTEAFF	TGTGCCAGCTCACCACCGGACGGGAACACTGAAGCTTTCTTT
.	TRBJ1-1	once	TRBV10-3	CAIRWGLVNTEAFF	TGTGCCATCAGGTGGGGGCTAGTGAACACTGAAGCTTTCTTT
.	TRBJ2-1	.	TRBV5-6	CASSPNRVTYNEQFF	TGTGCCAGCAGCCCGAACAGGGTAACCTACAATGAGCAGTTCTTC
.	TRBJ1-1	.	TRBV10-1	CASSRQTNTEAFF	TGCGCCAGCAGTAGACAGACGAACACTGAAGCTTTCTTT
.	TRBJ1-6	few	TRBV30	CAWSEGSYNSPLHF	TGTGCCTGGAGTGAGGGCTCCTATAATTCACCCCTCCACTTT
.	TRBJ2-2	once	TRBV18	CASSPGLSNTGELFF	TGTGCCAGCTCACCGGGACTGTCGAACACCGGGGAGCTGTTTTTT
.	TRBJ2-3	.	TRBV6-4	CASSVSGTDTQYF	TGTGCCAGCAGTGTGTCAGGCACAGATACGCAGTATTTT
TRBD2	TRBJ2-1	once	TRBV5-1	CASSWAADRRGGEQFF	TGCGCCAGCAGCTGGGCGGCGGACCGACGGGGGGGTGAGCAGTTCTTC
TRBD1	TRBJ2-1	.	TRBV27	CASSLDRAYNEQFF	TGTGCCAGCAGTTTAGACAGGGCATACAATGAGCAGTTCTTC
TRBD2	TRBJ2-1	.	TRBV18	CASSPPRREVENEQFF	TGTGCCAGCTCACCACCGAGGCGGGAGGTGGAAAATGAGCAGTTCTTC
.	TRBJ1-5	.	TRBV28	CASSLGISNQPQHF	TGTGCCAGCAGTTTAGGGATTAGCAATCAGCCCCAGCATTTT
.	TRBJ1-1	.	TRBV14	CASSPRGGNTEAFF	TGTGCCAGCAGCCCTCGCGGGGGGAACACTGAAGCTTTCTTT
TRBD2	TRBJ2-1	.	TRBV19	CASSIDLLAGGANNEQFF	TGTGCCAGTAGTATAGATCTACTAGCGGGAGGTGCCAACAATGAGCAGTTCTTC
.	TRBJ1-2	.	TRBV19	CASSIGGYYGYTF	TGTGCCAGTAGTATAGGGGGCTACTATGGCTACACCTTC
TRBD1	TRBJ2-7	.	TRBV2	CASNGQGDAYEQYF	TGTGCCAGCAACGGGCAGGGGGACGCCTACGAGCAGTACTTC
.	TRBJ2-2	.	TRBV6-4	CASSDSSGTGELFF	TGTGCCAGCAGTGACTCGTCGGGTACCGGGGAGCTGTTTTTT
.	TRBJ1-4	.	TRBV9	CASSVVVGGNEKLFF	TGTGCCAGCAGCGTAGTAGTGGGAGGAAATGAAAAACTGTTTTTT
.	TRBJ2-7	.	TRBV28	CASSLGYEQYF	TGTGCCAGCAGTTTGGGTTACGAGCAGTACTTC
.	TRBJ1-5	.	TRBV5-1	CASSLDGGYQPQHF	TGCGCCAGCAGCTTGGACGGGGGTTATCAGCCCCAGCATTTT
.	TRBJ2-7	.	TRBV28	CASSWDKALHEQYF	TGTGCCAGCAGTTGGGACAAGGCTCTCCACGAGCAGTACTTC
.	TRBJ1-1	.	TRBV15	CATSRDGYTEAFF	TGTGCCACCAGCAGAGACGGTTACACTGAAGCTTTCTTT
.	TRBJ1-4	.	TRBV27	CASSFGTNGEKLFF	TGTGCCAGCAGTTTCGGAACAAATGGTGAAAAACTGTTTTTT
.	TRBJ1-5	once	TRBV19	CASTPLSQGQPQHF	TGTGCCAGTACCCCATTATCTCAAGGGCAGCCCCAGCATTTT
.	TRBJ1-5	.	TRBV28	CASNGGTLSNQPQHF	TGTGCCAGCAATGGGGGCACGCTCAGCAATCAGCCCCAGCATTTT
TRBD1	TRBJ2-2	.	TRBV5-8	CASSRPTGGISTGELFF	TGTGCCAGCAGCCGACCCACAGGGGGAATCTCCACCGGGGAGCTGTTTTTT
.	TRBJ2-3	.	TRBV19	CASSIKQGLGGSVTDTQYF	TGTGCCAGTAGTATTAAACAGGGGTTGGGGGGATCGGTCACAGATACGCAGTATTTT
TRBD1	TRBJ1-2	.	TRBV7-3	CASSSDRGDYGYTF	TGTGCCAGCAGCTCGGACAGGGGGGACTATGGCTACACCTTC
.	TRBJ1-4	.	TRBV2	CASSVGLGDEKLFF	TGTGCCAGCAGTGTAGGGCTGGGTGATGAAAAACTGTTTTTT
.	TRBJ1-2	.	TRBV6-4	CASRSPLGDGYTF	TGTGCCAGCAGATCCCCGCTGGGGGATGGCTACACCTTC
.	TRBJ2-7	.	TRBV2	CASSEGGYEQYF	TGTGCCAGCAGTGAAGGGGGCTACGAGCAGTACTTC
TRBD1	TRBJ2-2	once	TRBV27	CASSLSGTGDITGELFF	TGTGCCAGCAGTTTATCCGGGACAGGGGATATAACCGGGGAGCTGTTTTTT
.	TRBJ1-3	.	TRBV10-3	CAIRPDNSGNTIYF	TGTGCCATCCGGCCGGACAACTCTGGAAACACCATATATTTT
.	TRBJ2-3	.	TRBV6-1	CASSDWELSTDTQYF	TGTGCCAGCAGTGACTGGGAGCTCAGCACAGATACGCAGTATTTT
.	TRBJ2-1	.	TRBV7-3	CASSKSGVDEQFF	TGTGCCAGCAGCAAGTCAGGGGTCGATGAGCAGTTCTTC
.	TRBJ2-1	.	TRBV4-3	CASSQDRFAYNEQFF	TGCGCCAGCAGCCAAGATCGGTTCGCATACAATGAGCAGTTCTTC
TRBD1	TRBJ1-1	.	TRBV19	CASSIAYTGVSTEAFF	TGTGCCAGTAGTATAGCGTATACAGGGGTGAGCACTGAAGCTTTCTTT
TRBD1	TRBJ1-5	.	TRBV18	CASSVGQEANQPQHF	TGTGCCAGCTCGGTTGGACAGGAGGCCAATCAGCCCCAGCATTTT
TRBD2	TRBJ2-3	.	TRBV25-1	CASSGGPGGGTDTQYF	TGTGCCAGCAGTGGGGGTCCGGGAGGAGGCACAGATACGCAGTATTTT
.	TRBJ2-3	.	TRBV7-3	CASSSSSTDTQYF	TGTGCCAGCAGCTCGAGTAGCACAGATACGCAGTATTTT
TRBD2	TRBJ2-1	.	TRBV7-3	CASSLMGGINEQFF	TGTGCCAGCAGCTTAATGGGAGGGATCAATGAGCAGTTCTTC
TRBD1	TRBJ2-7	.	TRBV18	CASSLTGATYEQYF	TGTGCCAGCTCACTGACAGGGGCTACCTACGAGCAGTACTTC
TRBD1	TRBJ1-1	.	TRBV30	CAWSTRTGAGTEAFF	TGTGCCTGGAGTACCCGAACAGGGGCCGGCACTGAAGCTTTCTTT
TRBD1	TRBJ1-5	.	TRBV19	CASSPQGSQPQHF	TGTGCCAGTAGTCCACAGGGGAGTCAGCCCCAGCATTTT